This T cell receptor beta chain was sequenced during a study of blood T cell repertoires in COVID-19. Original processing methods: Using reference gene primer amplification, nucleated cell counts were estimated. Assay used: immunoSEQ multiplex PCR; TCRdb lists only in-frame clones, some missing. D and trimming come from the DNA, and the V and J calls and clone size come from that table. Here the sample spans about 140,000 clones, about 90% being singletons. This clonotype was obtained from a man aged 45-60 years with active COVID-19. The sequenced material came from peripheral blood.

The chain's CDR3 is CASSQNALLRGKETQYF. The CDR3 nucleotides are TGTGCCAGCAGCCAAAACGCCCTTCTGCGGGGGAAAGAGACCCAGTACTTC. This chain uses TRBV3-1 (or the pseudogene TRBV3-2) with TRBJ2-5; 7 positions match TRBD2. Germline V gives CDR1 LGHDT, CDR2 YNNKEL (reference sequence). The junction had 12 bases not matched to a gene; V was cut back by 2 bases and J by 3 bases. CDR3 size: 17 residues.